The text below deals with one T cell receptor beta chain. CDR3 length: 16 residues. Trimming stripped 3 bases from V and 6 bases from J, with 19 bases between. Germline CDR1 is SGDLS and CDR2 is YYNGEE. The entry originates in a study of sequential checkpoint blockade in melanoma. Treatment defined: randomized to nivolumab then ipilimumab (arm A) or the reverse (arm B). The data were produced by immunoSEQ multiplex PCR, yet TCRdb's version contains in-frame clones alone and is incomplete. The sample lists about 22,000 clones; roughly 80% were seen once. The rearrangement links TRBV9 to TRBJ2-1, with a tentative D call TRBD2 (7 bases). The TCR originated in a human donor with melanoma. The sequences come from CD8+ T cells sorted from blood (inferred from file names), collected from a patient given nivolumab and ipilimumab in sequence. CDR3: CASSAFGGHSANEQFF. CDR3 DNA sequence: TGTGCCAGCAGCGCGTTCGGGGGGCACTCCGCCAATGAGCAGTTCTTC.